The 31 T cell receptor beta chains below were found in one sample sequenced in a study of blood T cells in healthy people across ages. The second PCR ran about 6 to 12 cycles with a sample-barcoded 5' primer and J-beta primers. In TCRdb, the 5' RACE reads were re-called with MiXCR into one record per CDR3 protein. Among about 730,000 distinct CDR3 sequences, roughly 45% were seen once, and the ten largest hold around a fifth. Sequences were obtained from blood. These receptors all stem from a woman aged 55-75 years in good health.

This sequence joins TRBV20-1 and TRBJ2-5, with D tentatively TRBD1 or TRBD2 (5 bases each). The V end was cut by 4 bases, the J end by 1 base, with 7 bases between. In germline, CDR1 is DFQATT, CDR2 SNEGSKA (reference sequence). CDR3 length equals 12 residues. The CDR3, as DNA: TGCAGTGCTACGGGGCCCCAAGAGACCCAGTACTTC. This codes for CSATGPQETQYF.

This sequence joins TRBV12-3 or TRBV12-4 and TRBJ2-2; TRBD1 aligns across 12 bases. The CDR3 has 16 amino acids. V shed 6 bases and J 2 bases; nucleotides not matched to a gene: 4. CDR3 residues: CASRLGQGANTGELFF. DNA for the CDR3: TGTGCCAGCAGGCTGGGACAGGGGGCTAACACCGGGGAGCTGTTTTTT.

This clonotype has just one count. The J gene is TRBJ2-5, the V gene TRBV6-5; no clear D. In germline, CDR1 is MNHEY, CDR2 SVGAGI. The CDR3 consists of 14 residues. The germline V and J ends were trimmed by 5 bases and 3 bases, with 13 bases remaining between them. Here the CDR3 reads CASSTHRVKETQYF. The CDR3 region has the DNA TGTGCCAGCAGTACCCATAGGGTAAAAGAGACCCAGTACTTC.

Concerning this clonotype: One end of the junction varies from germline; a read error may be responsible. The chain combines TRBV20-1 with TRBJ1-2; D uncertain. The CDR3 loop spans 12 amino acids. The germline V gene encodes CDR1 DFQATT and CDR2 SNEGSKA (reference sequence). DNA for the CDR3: TGCAGTGCCCAGCCGGGTACGGATGGCCACACCTTC. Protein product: CSAQPGTDGHTF.

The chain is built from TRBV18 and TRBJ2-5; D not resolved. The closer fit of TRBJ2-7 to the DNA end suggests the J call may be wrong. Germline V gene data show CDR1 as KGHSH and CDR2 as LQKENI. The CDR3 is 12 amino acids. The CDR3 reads CASSPSNDEQYF. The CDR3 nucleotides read TGTGCCAGCTCACCCAGTAACGACGAGCAGTACTTC.

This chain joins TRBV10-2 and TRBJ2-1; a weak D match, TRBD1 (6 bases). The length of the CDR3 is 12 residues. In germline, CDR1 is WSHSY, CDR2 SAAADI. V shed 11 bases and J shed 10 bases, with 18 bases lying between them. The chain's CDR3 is CASGQTYYEQFF. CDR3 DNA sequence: TGCGCCTCAGGACAGACCTACTACGAGCAGTTCTTC.

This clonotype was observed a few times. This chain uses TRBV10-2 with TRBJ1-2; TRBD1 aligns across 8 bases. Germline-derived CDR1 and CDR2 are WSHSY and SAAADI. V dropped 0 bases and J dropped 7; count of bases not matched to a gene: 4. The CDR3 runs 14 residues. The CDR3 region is CASSESTGVGGYTF. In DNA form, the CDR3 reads TGCGCCAGCAGTGAGTCGACAGGGGTTGGTGGCTACACCTTC.

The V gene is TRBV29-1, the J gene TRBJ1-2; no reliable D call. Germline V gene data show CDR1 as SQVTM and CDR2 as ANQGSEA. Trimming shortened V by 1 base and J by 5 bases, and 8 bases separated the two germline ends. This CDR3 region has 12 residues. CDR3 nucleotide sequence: TGCAGCGTTGAAGCTCTACTTTATGGCTACACCTTC. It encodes CSVEALLYGYTF.

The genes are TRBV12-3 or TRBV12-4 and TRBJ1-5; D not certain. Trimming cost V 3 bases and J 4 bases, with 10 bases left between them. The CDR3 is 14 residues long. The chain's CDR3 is CASSLLGRNQPQHF. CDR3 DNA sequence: TGTGCCAGCAGTTTGTTGGGCAGAAATCAGCCCCAGCATTTT.

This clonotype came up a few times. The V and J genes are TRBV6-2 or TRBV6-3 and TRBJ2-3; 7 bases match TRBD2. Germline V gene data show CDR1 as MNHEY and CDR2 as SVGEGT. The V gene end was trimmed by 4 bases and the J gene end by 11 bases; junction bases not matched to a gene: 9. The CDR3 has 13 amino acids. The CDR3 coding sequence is TGTGCCAGCAGTTTCGGACTAGGGTCGGGGCAGTATTTT. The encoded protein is CASSFGLGSGQYF.

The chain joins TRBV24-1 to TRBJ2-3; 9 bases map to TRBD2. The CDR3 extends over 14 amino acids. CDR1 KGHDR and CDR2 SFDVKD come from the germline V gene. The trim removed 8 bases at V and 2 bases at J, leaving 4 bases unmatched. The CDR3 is CATTSSGTTDTQYF. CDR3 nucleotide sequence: TGTGCCACCACTTCTAGCGGGACCACAGATACGCAGTATTTT.

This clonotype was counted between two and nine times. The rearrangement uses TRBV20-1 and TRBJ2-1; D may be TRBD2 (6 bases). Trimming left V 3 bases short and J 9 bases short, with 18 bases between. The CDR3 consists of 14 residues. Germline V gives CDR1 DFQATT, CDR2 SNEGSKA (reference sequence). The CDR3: CSASPPVGGGEQFF. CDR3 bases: TGCAGTGCTAGCCCCCCGGTGGGAGGAGGTGAGCAGTTCTTC.

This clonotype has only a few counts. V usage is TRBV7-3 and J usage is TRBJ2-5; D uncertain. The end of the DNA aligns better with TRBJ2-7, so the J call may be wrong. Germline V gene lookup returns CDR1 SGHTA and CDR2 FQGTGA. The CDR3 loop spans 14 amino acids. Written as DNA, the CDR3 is TGTGCCAGCAGCCTAGTTGGGTCCTCGAGCGAGCAGTACTTC. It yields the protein CASSLVGSSSEQYF.

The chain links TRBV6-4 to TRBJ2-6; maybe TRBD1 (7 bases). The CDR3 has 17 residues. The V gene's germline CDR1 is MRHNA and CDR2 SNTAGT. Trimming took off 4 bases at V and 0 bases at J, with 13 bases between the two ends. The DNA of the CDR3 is TGTGCCAGCAGTGCCGACAGGGAGGACTCTGGGGCCAACGTCCTGACTTTC. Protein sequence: CASSADREDSGANVLTF.

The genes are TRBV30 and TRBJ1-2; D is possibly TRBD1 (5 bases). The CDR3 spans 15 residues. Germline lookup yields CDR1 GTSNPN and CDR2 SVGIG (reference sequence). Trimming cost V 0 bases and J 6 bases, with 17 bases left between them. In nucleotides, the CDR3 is TGTGCCTGGAGTGTACATTTAGTCGTGGGGGATGGCTACACCTTC. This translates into CAWSVHLVVGDGYTF.

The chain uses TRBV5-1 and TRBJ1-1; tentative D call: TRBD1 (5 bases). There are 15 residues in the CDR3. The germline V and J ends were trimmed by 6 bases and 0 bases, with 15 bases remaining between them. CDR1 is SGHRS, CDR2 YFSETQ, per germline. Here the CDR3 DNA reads TGCGCCAGCACGCAGGGAGGAGGAGTGAACACTGAAGCTTTCTTT. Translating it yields CASTQGGGVNTEAFF.

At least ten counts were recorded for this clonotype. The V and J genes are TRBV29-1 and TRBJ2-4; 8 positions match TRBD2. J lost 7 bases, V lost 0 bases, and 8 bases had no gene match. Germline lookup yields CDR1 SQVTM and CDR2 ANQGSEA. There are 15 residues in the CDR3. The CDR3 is CSVEDLGGGGNIQYF. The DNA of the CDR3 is TGCAGCGTTGAAGATCTCGGGGGCGGGGGGAACATTCAGTACTTC.

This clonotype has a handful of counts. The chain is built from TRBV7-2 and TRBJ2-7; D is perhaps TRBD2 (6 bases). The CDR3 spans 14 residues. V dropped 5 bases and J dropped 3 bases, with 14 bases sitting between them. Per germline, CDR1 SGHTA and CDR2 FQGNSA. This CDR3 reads CASSPPGLIYEQYF. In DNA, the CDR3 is TGTGCCAGCAGCCCTCCGGGACTCATCTACGAGCAGTACTTC. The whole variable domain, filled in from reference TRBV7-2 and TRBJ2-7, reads GAGVSQSPSNKVTEKGKDVELRCDPISGHTALYWYRQSLGQGLEFLIYFQGNSAPDKSGLPSDRFSAERTGGSVSTLTIQRTQQEDSAVYLCASSPPGLIYEQYFGPGTRLTVT.

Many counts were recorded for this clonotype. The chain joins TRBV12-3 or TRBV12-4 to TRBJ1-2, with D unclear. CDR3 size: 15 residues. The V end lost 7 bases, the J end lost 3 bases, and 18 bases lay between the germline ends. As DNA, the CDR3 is TGTGCCAGCATCTCGATGGCAGGTTCTGACTATGGCTACACCTTC. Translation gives CASISMAGSDYGYTF.

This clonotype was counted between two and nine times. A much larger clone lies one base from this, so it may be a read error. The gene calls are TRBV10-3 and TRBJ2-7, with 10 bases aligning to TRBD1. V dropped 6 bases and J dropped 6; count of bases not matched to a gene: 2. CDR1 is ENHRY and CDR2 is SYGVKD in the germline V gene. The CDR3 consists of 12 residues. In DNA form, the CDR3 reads TGTGCCATCAGCCGGGACAGGGGCGAGCAGTACTTC. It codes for CAISRDRGEQYF.

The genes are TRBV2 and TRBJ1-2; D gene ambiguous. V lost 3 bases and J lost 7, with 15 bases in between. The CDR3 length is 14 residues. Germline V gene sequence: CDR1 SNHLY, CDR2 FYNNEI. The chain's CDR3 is CASSDLGVIGGYTF. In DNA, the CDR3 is TGTGCCAGCAGTGATCTCGGGGTTATCGGTGGCTACACCTTC.

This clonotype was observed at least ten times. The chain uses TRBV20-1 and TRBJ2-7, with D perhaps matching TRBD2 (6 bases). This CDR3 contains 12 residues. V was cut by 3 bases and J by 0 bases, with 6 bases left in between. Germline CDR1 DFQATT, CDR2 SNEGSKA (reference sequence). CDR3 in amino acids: CSARDYSYEQYF. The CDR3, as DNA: TGCAGTGCTAGGGACTACTCCTACGAGCAGTACTTC.

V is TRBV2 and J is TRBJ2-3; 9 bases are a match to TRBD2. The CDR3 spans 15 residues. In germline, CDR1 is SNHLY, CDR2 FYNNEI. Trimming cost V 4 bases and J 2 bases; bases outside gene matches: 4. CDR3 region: CASSAGTSNTDTQYF. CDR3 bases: TGTGCCAGCAGTGCCGGGACTAGCAACACAGATACGCAGTATTTT.

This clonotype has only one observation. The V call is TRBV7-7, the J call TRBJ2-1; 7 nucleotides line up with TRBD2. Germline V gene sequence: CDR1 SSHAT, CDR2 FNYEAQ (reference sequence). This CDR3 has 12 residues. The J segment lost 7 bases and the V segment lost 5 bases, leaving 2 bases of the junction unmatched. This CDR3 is CASSPLANEQFF. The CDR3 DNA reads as TGTGCCAGCAGCCCACTAGCGAATGAGCAGTTCTTC.

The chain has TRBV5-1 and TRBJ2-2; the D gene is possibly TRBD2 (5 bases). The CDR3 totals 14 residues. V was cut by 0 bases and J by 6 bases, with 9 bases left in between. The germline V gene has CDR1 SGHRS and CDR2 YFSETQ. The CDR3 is CASSLVLDAGELFF. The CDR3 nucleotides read TGCGCCAGCAGCTTGGTACTAGACGCCGGGGAGCTGTTTTTT.

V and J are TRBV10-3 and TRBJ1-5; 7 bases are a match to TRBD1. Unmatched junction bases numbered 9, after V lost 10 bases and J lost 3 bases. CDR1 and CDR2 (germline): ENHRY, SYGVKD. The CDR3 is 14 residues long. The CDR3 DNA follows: TGTGCCACCAAAGGTGGGACAGACAATCAGCCCCAGCATTTT. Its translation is CATKGGTDNQPQHF.

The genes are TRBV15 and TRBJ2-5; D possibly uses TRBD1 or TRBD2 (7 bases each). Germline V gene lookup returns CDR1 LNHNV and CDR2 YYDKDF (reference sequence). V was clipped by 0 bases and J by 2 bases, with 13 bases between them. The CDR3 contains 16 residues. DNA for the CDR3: TGTGCCACCAGCAGAGAGCAGGGGGGGCTGCAAGAGACCCAGTACTTC. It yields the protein CATSREQGGLQETQYF.

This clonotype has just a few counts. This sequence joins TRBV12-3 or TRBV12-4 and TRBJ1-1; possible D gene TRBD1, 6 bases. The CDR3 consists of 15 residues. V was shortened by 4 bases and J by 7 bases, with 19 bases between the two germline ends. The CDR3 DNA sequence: TGTGCCAGCAGTTCGAACAGGGTGGGCTACGGTGAAGCTTTCTTT. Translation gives CASSSNRVGYGEAFF.

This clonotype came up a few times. CDR3 in amino acids: CATSGEERGQMSTDTQYF. Here the CDR3 DNA reads TGTGCCACCAGCGGGGAGGAGCGGGGGCAAATGAGCACAGATACGCAGTATTTT. This chain connects TRBV15 to TRBJ2-3; 8 bases fit TRBD2. Per the germline V gene, CDR1 is LNHNV and CDR2 is YYDKDF (reference sequence). After removal of 5 bases from V and 0 bases from J, the junction contained 13 bases not matched to a gene. This CDR3 contains 18 residues. Full variable domain (rest looked up from reference TRBV15 and TRBJ2-3): DAMVIQNPRYQVTQFGKPVTLSCSQTLNHNVMYWYQQKSSQAPKLLFHYYDKDFNNEADTPDNFQSRRPNTSFCFLDIRSPGLGDTAMYLCATSGEERGQMSTDTQYFGPGTRLTVL.

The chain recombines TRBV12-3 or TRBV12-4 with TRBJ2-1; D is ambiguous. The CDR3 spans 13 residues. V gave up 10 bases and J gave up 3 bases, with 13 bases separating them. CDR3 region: CATSCGNYNEQFF. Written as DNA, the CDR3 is TGTGCCACCAGCTGTGGCAACTACAATGAGCAGTTCTTC.

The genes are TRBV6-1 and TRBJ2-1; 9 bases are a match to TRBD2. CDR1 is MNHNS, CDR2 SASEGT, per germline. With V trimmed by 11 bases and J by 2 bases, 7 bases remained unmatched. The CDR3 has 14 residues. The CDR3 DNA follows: TGTGCCGCGATTCCTAGCGGGACCTACAATGAGCAGTTCTTC. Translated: CAAIPSGTYNEQFF.